The clone carrying this T cell receptor beta chain came up many times. The authors made TCR beta cDNA from approximately 500 ng total RNA with a constant-region primer. A slightly modified ARM-PCR protocol with three nested multiplex PCR rounds produced these TCR beta libraries. Via MiXCR, TCRdb re-called the multiplex PCR reads, giving one row per CDR3 protein. The sample yields about 120,000 distinct CDR3 sequences, roughly 69% seen once. The data were taken from a study of tumor-infiltrating lymphocytes in primary liver carcinoma. The source material, about 17-31 mg of unsorted bulk tissue, was used to co-extract RNA and DNA. Sequencing was carried out using liver tumor tissue from sampling region 1. Subset here: tumor region T1, superior pole. The origin of this receptor is a woman aged 55-75 years with primary liver carcinoma and hepatitis B virus infection.

The CDR3 protein is CASSLNPGQLWDTQYF. The CDR3 DNA reads TGTGCCAGCAGCCTTAACCCGGGACAGCTATGGGATACGCAGTATTTT. This sequence joins TRBV7-8 and TRBJ2-3; 7 bases are a match to TRBD1. In germline, CDR1 is SGHVS, CDR2 FQNEAQ. V lost 5 bases, J lost 6 bases, and 14 bases stayed unmatched. This CDR3 is built from 16 residues.